These 16 T cell receptor beta chains were sequenced from one sample in a study of blood T cells in healthy people across ages. Next came a second PCR, run for about 6 to 12 cycles, which used a sample-barcoded 5' primer along with a J-beta primer mix. MiXCR was run by TCRdb on the 5' RACE reads, yielding one entry per CDR3 protein. Of 600,000 to 850,000 distinct CDR3 sequences in the sample, around 25% were seen once. The sample was also reused in another study, on T cells of mothers and their children.

The sample was blood. The receptors shown here come from a boy younger than 18 in good health.

This clonotype came up a few times. V gene TRBV2 combines with J gene TRBJ1-1; no clear D. Trimming stripped 2 bases from V and 11 bases from J, with 18 bases between. Germline CDR1 and CDR2: SNHLY and FYNNEI. The CDR3 consists of 14 residues. CDR3 residues: CASSEKVGSLSAFF. The CDR3 nucleotides are TGTGCCAGCAGTGAAAAAGTAGGATCTCTATCGGCTTTCTTT.

In its sample, this clonotype was seen a few times. This chain joins TRBV25-1 and TRBJ1-1; the match to TRBD1 covers 8 bases. The CDR3 has 16 residues. V trimming: 4 bases; J trimming: 4 bases; junction bases outside the gene matches: 11. CDR1 MGHDK and CDR2 SYGVNS come from the germline V gene. DNA for the CDR3: TGTGCCAGCAGTGGCGGACAGGGTTTGGGAGGCACTGAAGCTTTCTTT. Translated, it gives CASSGGQGLGGTEAFF.

V usage is TRBV12-5 and J usage is TRBJ2-5; a possible D gene is TRBD1 (6 bases). The CDR3 is made up of 18 amino acids. V was pared by 0 bases and J by 2 bases, with 19 bases between. Germline lookup yields CDR1 LGHNT and CDR2 FRNRAP. CDR3 residues: CASGLVRITQGFQETQYF. The CDR3 coding sequence is TGTGCTAGTGGTTTGGTACGCATAACACAGGGCTTTCAAGAGACCCAGTACTTC.

The chain combines TRBV20-1 with TRBJ2-3; TRBD2 agrees at 7 bases. This CDR3 has 16 residues. With 3 bases clipped from V and 7 bases from J, the junction kept 16 bases outside the gene matches. Germline V gene sequence: CDR1 DFQATT, CDR2 SNEGSKA (reference sequence). CDR3 coding DNA: TGCAGTGCTAGCTCCGTAGGTCTAGCGGAGAGGAATACGCAGTATTTT. Residues: CSASSVGLAERNTQYF.

This clonotype was counted between two and nine times. The gene calls are TRBV29-1 and TRBJ1-2; D is uncertain. With 3 bases removed from V and 5 bases from J, the gap between germline ends came to 10 bases. CDR1 and CDR2 from the germline V gene are SQVTM and ANQGSEA. The CDR3 loop spans 12 amino acids. This CDR3 reads CSVDRANYGYTF. CDR3 coding DNA: TGCAGCGTTGATAGGGCAAATTATGGCTACACCTTC.

This clonotype was observed a few times. In DNA form, the CDR3 reads TGCGCCAGCAGCTTGGGACCCCAGGCCTCGGCGTACAATGAGCAGTTCTTC. Protein product: CASSLGPQASAYNEQFF. The rearrangement joins TRBV5-1 to TRBJ2-1, with D hard to call. The germline gives CDR1 SGHRS, CDR2 YFSETQ. The CDR3 loop spans 17 amino acids. Trimming shortened V by 0 bases and J by 4 bases, and 17 bases separated the two germline ends.

As concerns this clonotype: Its ends do not fully match the called genes, so a read error is possible. This chain joins TRBV20-1 and TRBJ2-1, with D hard to call. The germline CDR1 and CDR2 sequences are DFQATT and SNEGSKA (reference sequence). This CDR3 comprises 14 residues. CDR3 sequence reads: CSARRLNGGHEQFF. DNA for the CDR3: TGTAGTGCTAGACGACTCAACGGCGGCCATGAGCAGTTCTTC.

This chain uses TRBV20-1 with TRBJ2-1; D might be TRBD2 (6 bases). Germline CDR1 DFQATT, CDR2 SNEGSKA (reference sequence). There are 16 residues in the CDR3. Deletions cut 0 bases from V and 2 bases from J, with 14 bases between. The CDR3 bases are TGCAGTGCTAGAGAGGGGGGAGGTACCACCTACAATGAGCAGTTCTTC. Protein sequence: CSAREGGGTTYNEQFF.

Only a few counts were recorded for this clonotype. This chain links TRBV11-3 with TRBJ2-5, with 7 bases identical to TRBD1. The V gene's germline CDR1 is SGHNT and CDR2 YENEEA. The CDR3 length is 17 residues. Germline trimming cut 5 bases from V and 2 bases from J; bases unmatched to any gene: 14. The CDR3 DNA reads TGTGCCAGCAGCGTAGGAACGAAGACAGGGAAGCAAGAGACCCAGTACTTC. This encodes CASSVGTKTGKQETQYF.

This clonotype was counted only a few times. A junction boundary mismatches the germline segment, possibly from a read error. The chain couples TRBV5-1 to TRBJ2-7; 10 bases are shared with TRBD1. The CDR3 contains 16 residues. Per the germline V gene, CDR1 is SGHRS and CDR2 is YFSETQ. The CDR3 nucleotides read TGCGTCAGCAGCTTGGCGGACAGGGGGAGGTACTACGAGCAGTACTTC. Its protein is CVSSLADRGRYYEQYF. The full variable domain, its missing parts supplied by reference TRBV5-1 and TRBJ2-7, is KAGVTQTPRYLIKTRGQQVTLSCSPISGHRSVSWYQQTPGQGLQFLFEYFSETQRNKGNFPGRFSGRQFSNSRSEMNVSTLELGDSALYLCVSSLADRGRYYEQYFGPGTRLTVT.

This rearrangement joins TRBV15 to TRBJ2-7; 7 bases match TRBD1. This CDR3 comprises 15 residues. In germline, CDR1 is LNHNV, CDR2 YYDKDF (reference sequence). The trim removed 0 bases at V and 4 bases at J, leaving 6 bases unmatched. Here the CDR3 reads CATSRDRGDSYEQYV. The CDR3 region has the DNA TGTGCCACCAGCAGAGATAGAGGGGACAGTTACGAGCAGTACGTC.

This clonotype was counted at least ten times. This chain connects TRBV7-8 to TRBJ2-7, with TRBD1 as a possible D gene (5 bases). Germline lookup yields CDR1 SGHVS and CDR2 FQNEAQ. The V end lost 1 base, the J end lost 2 bases, and 9 bases lay between the germline ends. CDR3 length: 14 residues. This chain's CDR3 is CASSLEGDPYEQYF. In nucleotides, the CDR3 is TGTGCCAGCAGCTTAGAAGGGGATCCCTACGAGCAGTACTTC.

This clonotype was counted a few times. The chain has TRBV7-9 and TRBJ2-1, with a tentative D call TRBD1 (5 bases). The DNA matches TRBJ2-7 better at its end, which makes the J call doubtful. The germline V gene encodes CDR1 SEHNR and CDR2 FQNEAQ (reference sequence). The length of the CDR3 is 13 residues. The CDR3 coding sequence is TGTGCCAGCAGCTTAAGGACATCGTACGAGCAGTACTTC. Its translation: CASSLRTSYEQYF.

This clonotype was counted only a few times. The chain recombines TRBV4-3 with TRBJ1-1; no firm D call. V gave up 1 base and J gave up 5 bases, with 8 bases separating them. Germline-derived CDR1 and CDR2 are LGHNA and YSLEER. The CDR3 runs to 13 residues. Written as DNA, the CDR3 is TGCGCCAGCAGCCAAGGGGTTTGGACTGAAGCTTTCTTT. Translated, it gives CASSQGVWTEAFF.

The gene calls are TRBV28 and TRBJ1-2; D is unresolved. This CDR3 comprises 14 residues. CDR1 and CDR2 from the germline V gene are MDHEN and SYDVKM. V gave up 4 bases and J gave up 8 bases, with 17 bases separating them. The CDR3 region is CASSSPARTFGYTF. The DNA for the CDR3 is TGTGCCAGCAGTTCCCCGGCTCGTACTTTCGGCTACACCTTC.

This clonotype was detected only a few times. The chain employs TRBV5-1 and TRBJ2-5; 8 bases match TRBD1. The end of the DNA fits TRBJ2-7 better, so the J call may be wrong. CDR1 is SGHRS and CDR2 is YFSETQ in the germline V gene. This CDR3 is 15 amino acids long. The CDR3 nucleotides read TGCGCCAGCAGGAATCCGGGACAGGCGATCTACGAGCAGTACTTC. Residues: CASRNPGQAIYEQYF.